These 23 T cell receptor beta chains originate from one sample sequenced in a study of cytomegalovirus exposure and HLA in healthy donors. In the PCR, 60 Vbeta and 13 Jbeta primers were used. Sequencing used immunoSEQ multiplex PCR; TCRdb keeps in-frame clones, though not all of them. The sample yields 180,000 or so clones, approximately 80% seen once. Sequences were obtained from PBMCs. The receptors stem from a female donor in good health and CMV-seronegative.

V is TRBV5-1 and J is TRBJ1-2; TRBD1 agrees at 8 bases. CDR3 length equals 14 residues. The V segment lost 2 bases and the J segment 6 bases; nucleotides outside the gene matches: 6. Germline CDR1 SGHRS, CDR2 YFSETQ. The chain's CDR3 is CASSFADRVDGYTF. The CDR3 DNA is TGCGCCAGCAGCTTTGCGGACAGGGTAGATGGCTACACCTTC. The entire variable domain, with the rest obtained from reference TRBV5-1 and TRBJ1-2, is as follows: KAGVTQTPRYLIKTRGQQVTLSCSPISGHRSVSWYQQTPGQGLQFLFEYFSETQRNKGNFPGRFSGRQFSNSRSEMNVSTLELGDSALYLCASSFADRVDGYTFGSGTRLTVV.

Comments on this clone: A junction end diverges from the germline sequence, so it may reflect a read error. V gene TRBV7-2 combines with J gene TRBJ2-1; 8 nucleotides match TRBD2. Germline V gene lookup returns CDR1 SGHTA and CDR2 FQGNSA. This CDR3 region has 13 residues. The CDR3 region has the DNA TGTGCCAGCAGCTTATATCGGGAGGGCCCACGGATCTTC. Translated, it gives CASSLYREGPRIF. The full variable domain, rest sourced from reference TRBV7-2 and TRBJ2-1, is GAGVSQSPSNKVTEKGKDVELRCDPISGHTALYWYRQSLGQGLEFLIYFQGNSAPDKSGLPSDRFSAERTGGSVSTLTIQRTQQEDSAVYLCASSLYREGPRIFGPGTRLTVL.

V and J are TRBV10-3 and TRBJ2-2; 7 positions agree with TRBD1. Germline-derived CDR1 and CDR2 are ENHRY and SYGVKD. V lost 3 bases to trimming and J lost 0 bases; unmatched junction nucleotides: 10. The CDR3 is made up of 18 amino acids. CDR3 in amino acids: CAISEVRRGLANTGELFF. The CDR3 DNA reads TGTGCCATCAGTGAAGTAAGAAGGGGGCTCGCGAACACCGGGGAGCTGTTTTTT.

Here the CDR3 DNA reads TGTGCCAGCAGCGCTGGACTAGCGGGGGGCCCCACCCAGTATTTT. Protein sequence: CASSAGLAGGPTQYF. The J gene is TRBJ2-3, the V gene TRBV9; 14 nucleotides agree with TRBD2. With 3 bases clipped from V and 12 bases from J, the junction kept 9 bases outside the gene matches. CDR1 is SGDLS, CDR2 YYNGEE, per germline. This CDR3 contains 15 residues.

The genes are TRBV5-4 and TRBJ1-2, with 8 bases that match TRBD1. J was trimmed by 8 bases and V by 4 bases; bases with no gene match: 13. The CDR3 has 15 amino acids. From germline, CDR1 is SGHNT and CDR2 YYREEE (reference sequence). CDR3 sequence (DNA): TGTGCCAGCAGCGGGGGGGGACAGGTCTCAGGAGGCTACACCTTC. Translating gives CASSGGGQVSGGYTF.

J is TRBJ2-7 and V is TRBV11-1; no firm D call. Trimming took off 4 bases at V and 2 bases at J, with 9 bases between the two ends. This CDR3 spans 13 amino acids. Per germline, CDR1 SGHAT and CDR2 FQDESV (reference sequence). This CDR3 reads CASSSRLTYEQYF. As DNA, the CDR3 is TGTGCCAGCAGCTCCCGACTTACCTACGAGCAGTACTTC. Drawing the rest from reference TRBV11-1 and TRBJ2-7, the complete variable domain is EAEVAQSPRYKITEKSQAVAFWCDPISGHATLYWYRQILGQGPELLVQFQDESVVDDSQLPKDRFSAERLKGVDSTLKIQPAELGDSAMYLCASSSRLTYEQYFGPGTRLTVT.

The V call is TRBV12-2, the J call TRBJ2-5; the table's D call TRBD2 went unverified against the DNA. TRBV12-2 is marked as a pseudogene. CDR3 size: 10 residues. CDR3 bases: TGTGCAAGCCCCGTTCGGGAGCAGTACTTC. This sequence encodes CASPVREQYF.

The chain recombines TRBV29-1 with TRBJ2-6; weak D call: TRBD1 (6 bases). Germline V gene sequence: CDR1 SQVTM, CDR2 ANQGSEA. The V gene lost 4 bases and the J gene lost 2 bases, with 12 bases spanning the gap. The CDR3 extends over 15 amino acids. CDR3 in amino acids: CSVGARGAGANVLTF. DNA for the CDR3: TGCAGCGTTGGGGCCAGGGGCGCTGGGGCCAACGTCCTGACTTTC.

The chain links TRBV6-5 to TRBJ1-2; D remains unclear. Trimming stripped 0 bases from V and 6 bases from J, with 8 bases between. In germline, CDR1 is MNHEY, CDR2 SVGAGI. This CDR3 region has 13 residues. In DNA, the CDR3 is TGTGCCAGCAGTTACTCGGCAGGCCATGGCTACACCTTC. It encodes CASSYSAGHGYTF.

The V and J genes are TRBV2 and TRBJ1-1; D gene uncertain. The V end was cut by 4 bases, the J end by 1 base, with 7 bases between. CDR1 and CDR2 from the germline V gene are SNHLY and FYNNEI. This CDR3 region has 13 residues. The CDR3 protein is CASSATTNTEAFF. Here the CDR3 DNA reads TGTGCCAGCAGTGCTACTACGAACACTGAAGCTTTCTTT.

The chain joins TRBV11-2 to TRBJ1-1; D call uncertain. The CDR3 sequence is 18 residues long. Trimming took 6 bases from V and 2 from J, leaving 25 bases between them. Germline V gives CDR1 SGHAT, CDR2 FQNNGV. CDR3 sequence reads: CASSPQHWSNRPNTEAFF. The DNA of the CDR3 is TGTGCCAGCAGTCCGCAGCATTGGAGCAACCGCCCTAACACTGAAGCTTTCTTT.

About this clone: One end of the junction does not line up with germline, which may come from a read error. This chain links TRBV7-2 with TRBJ2-1, with D maybe TRBD2 (6 bases). The CDR3 totals 13 residues. Germline assignment: CDR1 SGHTA and CDR2 FQGNSA. The CDR3 sequence is CASRFGGSGEQFF. CDR3 bases: TGTGCCAGCCGCTTTGGAGGGAGTGGGGAGCAGTTCTTC.

This sequence joins TRBV7-2 and TRBJ2-7, with 11 bases matching TRBD2. V gave up 5 bases and J gave up 5 bases; unmatched junction bases: 17. Germline lookup yields CDR1 SGHTA and CDR2 FQGNSA. This CDR3 region has 18 residues. CDR3 residues: CASSPGGLAGRRGNEQYF. The CDR3 region has the DNA TGTGCCAGCAGCCCAGGTGGACTAGCGGGCCGCCGGGGGAACGAGCAGTACTTC.

This sequence joins TRBV7-3 and TRBJ2-7; 11 bases are a match to TRBD1. The trim removed 4 bases at V and 5 bases at J, leaving 4 bases unmatched. CDR3 length: 14 amino acids. Germline V gene data show CDR1 as SGHTA and CDR2 as FQGTGA. The CDR3 is CASSSGTGGNEQYF. For the CDR3, the DNA is TGTGCCAGCAGCTCCGGGACAGGGGGGAACGAGCAGTACTTC.

The rearrangement joins TRBV12-5 to TRBJ2-1; TRBD2 matches at 7 bases. J was trimmed by 1 base and V by 0 bases; bases with no gene match: 15. Germline CDR1 is LGHNT and CDR2 is FRNRAP. The length of the CDR3 is 20 residues. CDR3 sequence (DNA): TGTGCTAGTGGTTTGGTAATCTTCGGGTCCGTGGGGGGGTCCTACAATGAGCAGTTCTTC. Translating gives CASGLVIFGSVGGSYNEQFF.

The chain couples TRBV5-1 to TRBJ2-3, with D possibly matching TRBD2 (5 bases). The CDR3 runs to 16 residues. The V gene's germline CDR1 is SGHRS and CDR2 YFSETQ. Deletions cut 2 bases from V and 3 bases from J, with 16 bases between. CDR3 nucleotide sequence: TGCGCCAGCAGCTTTACCGGACTCGATGGGACAGATACGCAGTATTTT. This codes for CASSFTGLDGTDTQYF. The full variable domain, rest sourced from reference TRBV5-1 and TRBJ2-3, is KAGVTQTPRYLIKTRGQQVTLSCSPISGHRSVSWYQQTPGQGLQFLFEYFSETQRNKGNFPGRFSGRQFSNSRSEMNVSTLELGDSALYLCASSFTGLDGTDTQYFGPGTRLTVL.

The chain uses TRBV7-8 and TRBJ2-7; D might be TRBD2 (5 bases). CDR1 is SGHVS and CDR2 is FQNEAQ in the germline V gene. The CDR3 has 14 residues. Trimming took off 5 bases at V and 6 bases at J, with 17 bases between the two ends. CDR3 DNA: TGTGCCAGCAGCACCCTACTAGGTACCCTCGAGCAGTACTTC. Its translation: CASSTLLGTLEQYF.

The chain joins TRBV21-1 to TRBJ2-5; TRBD1 is the table's D call, not checked against the DNA. TRBV21-1 is an annotated pseudogene. CDR3 size: 18 residues. CDR3 amino acids: CASSKVRMRDRVLETQYF. In nucleotides, the CDR3 is TGTGCCAGCAGCAAAGTGAGAATGAGGGACAGGGTATTAGAGACCCAGTACTTC.

This clone was counted only a few times. This chain links TRBV7-2 with TRBJ1-1, with 8 bases aligning to TRBD1. Germline loops: CDR1 SGHTA, CDR2 FQGNSA. The J segment lost 5 bases and the V segment lost 3 bases, leaving 5 bases of the junction unmatched. This CDR3 spans 14 amino acids. This chain's CDR3 is CASSFQGARTEAFF. CDR3 coding DNA: TGTGCCAGCAGCTTTCAGGGGGCCCGAACTGAAGCTTTCTTT. Full variable domain (outside the CDR3, taken from reference TRBV7-2 and TRBJ1-1): GAGVSQSPSNKVTEKGKDVELRCDPISGHTALYWYRQSLGQGLEFLIYFQGNSAPDKSGLPSDRFSAERTGGSVSTLTIQRTQQEDSAVYLCASSFQGARTEAFFGQGTRLTVV.

This chain links TRBV4-2 with TRBJ1-2; TRBD1 matches at 7 bases. Per germline, CDR1 LGHNA and CDR2 YNFKEQ. The V and J ends lost 1 base and 8 bases, in that order; junction bases with no gene match: 10. The CDR3 sequence is 15 residues long. As DNA, the CDR3 is TGTGCCAGCAGCCAAGTAGGGCAGGGGGAGTGGGGCTACACCTTC. Its translation: CASSQVGQGEWGYTF.

About this clone itself: A read error may account for a junction end that differs from germline. CDR3 bases: TGTGCCAGCAGCTTACGGACAGGCGCCTACTCTGGGGCCAACGGCCTGACTTTC. Its translation is CASSLRTGAYSGANGLTF. The chain joins TRBV5-6 to TRBJ2-6; 7 bases fit TRBD1. Germline V gives CDR1 SGHDT, CDR2 YYEEEE. CDR3 size: 18 residues.

The chain joins TRBV19 to TRBJ2-3, with D tentatively TRBD2 (6 bases). CDR1 is LNHDA, CDR2 SQIVND, per germline (reference sequence). CDR3 length: 15 residues. V was pared by 4 bases and J by 2 bases, with 13 bases between. Here the CDR3 reads CASSTSSADTDTQYF. CDR3 bases: TGTGCCAGTAGTACCTCTAGCGCGGACACAGATACGCAGTATTTT. The full variable domain, with the rest looked up from reference TRBV19 and TRBJ2-3, is DGGITQSPKYLFRKEGQNVTLSCEQNLNHDAMYWYRQDPGQGLRLIYYSQIVNDFQKGDIAEGYSVSREKKESFPLTVTSAQKNPTAFYLCASSTSSADTDTQYFGPGTRLTVL.

The chain employs TRBV5-6 and TRBJ2-5; 8 bases fit TRBD1. Judging by the DNA end, TRBJ2-7 fits better; the J call may be wrong. The CDR3 is made up of 16 amino acids. The V gene's germline CDR1 is SGHDT and CDR2 YYEEEE. The CDR3 loop is CASSPPGDRNSYEQYF. CDR3 nucleotide sequence: TGTGCCAGCAGCCCACCCGGGGACAGGAATAGCTACGAGCAGTACTTC.